This passage covers 18 T cell receptor beta chains from one sample sequenced in a study of vaccination and CD4 T cells after COVID-19. Which antigens these TCRs recognize remains unknown. Treatment defined: roughly 11-day PBMC culture with coronavirus spike peptide pools or control peptides (ViraFEST assay). An Oncomine TCR Beta short-read assay was used to sequence the DNA from cultured CD4+ T cells. One entry per CDR3 protein results from TCRdb running MiXCR on the PCR reads. The sample includes under 20,000 distinct CDR3 sequences, approximately 67% of them seen just once. Material for sequencing was CD4+ T cells from blood, cultured in vitro. The receptors stem from a human donor who had recovered from COVID-19.

There are a few counts of this clonotype. The chain uses TRBV19 and TRBJ2-4, with TRBD2 matching over 7 bases. CDR1 is LNHDA and CDR2 is SQIVND in the germline V gene (reference sequence). The V and J ends lost 5 bases and 0 bases, in that order; junction bases with no gene match: 7. The CDR3 totals 16 residues. The chain's CDR3 is CASSRRGDLAKNIQYF. CDR3 bases: TGTGCCAGTAGTCGCCGGGGGGACCTAGCCAAAAACATTCAGTACTTC.

The genes are TRBV6-5 and TRBJ1-2; TRBD1 aligns across 7 bases. Per the germline V gene, CDR1 is MNHEY and CDR2 is SVGAGI. Unmatched junction bases numbered 8, after V lost 0 bases and J lost 4 bases. The CDR3 is 16 residues long. CDR3 nucleotides: TGTGCCAGCAGTTACTCGACATCCCAGGGGGGCTATGGCTACACCTTC. Translated, it gives CASSYSTSQGGYGYTF.

This chain connects TRBV19 to TRBJ2-5; 14 bases fit TRBD2. Trimming at V came to 5 bases and at J to 7 bases, leaving 15 bases not matched to a gene. This CDR3 spans 18 amino acids. Germline values: CDR1 LNHDA, CDR2 SQIVND (reference sequence). The CDR3 DNA reads TGTGCCAGTAGTTCCTTCCCCGGGACTAGCGGGAGAGGAGGGACCCAGTACTTC. The encoded protein is CASSSFPGTSGRGGTQYF.

The chain has TRBV28 and TRBJ2-1; possibly TRBD2 for D (5 bases). The V gene's germline CDR1 is MDHEN and CDR2 SYDVKM. This CDR3 has 18 amino acids. Trimming removed 1 base at V and 0 bases at J, with 16 bases between. The CDR3 DNA sequence: TGTGCCAGCAGTTTATTTCCTTGGACGGGAAGCTCCTACAATGAGCAGTTCTTC. It is translated as CASSLFPWTGSSYNEQFF.

This chain uses TRBV19 with TRBJ1-2, with 11 bases that match TRBD1. CDR3 length equals 14 residues. V lost 7 bases to trimming and J lost 4 bases; unmatched junction nucleotides: 5. Germline V lookup: CDR1 LNHDA, CDR2 SQIVND (reference sequence). DNA for the CDR3: TGTGCCAGTATCAGGACAGGGGGCGGCTATGGCTACACCTTC. The encoded protein is CASIRTGGGYGYTF.

J is TRBJ2-5 and V is TRBV20-1, with 11 nucleotides matching TRBD1. The CDR3 loop spans 13 amino acids. Trimming cost V 5 bases and J 5 bases; bases outside gene matches: 4. Per the germline V gene, CDR1 is DFQATT and CDR2 is SNEGSKA (reference sequence). CDR3 sequence reads: CSAPGQGGETQYF. DNA for the CDR3: TGCAGTGCTCCGGGACAGGGGGGGGAGACCCAGTACTTC.

The V gene is TRBV30, the J gene TRBJ1-2; D is ambiguous. CDR3 length: 12 residues. Germline V gene sequence: CDR1 GTSNPN, CDR2 SVGIG (reference sequence). V gave up 1 base and J gave up 1 base, with 4 bases separating them. DNA for the CDR3: TGTGCCTGGAGTGAAAATAACTATGGCTACACCTTC. Protein: CAWSENNYGYTF.

This sequence joins TRBV7-3 and TRBJ1-2, with D perhaps TRBD1 (5 bases). V was cut by 0 bases and J by 1 base, with 18 bases left in between. The CDR3 sequence is 18 residues long. CDR1 is SGHTA and CDR2 is FQGTGA in the germline V gene. The DNA for the CDR3 is TGTGCCAGCAGCTTAACTAGGGGAGGGTTAGGGTTTAACTATGGCTACACCTTC. Its translation: CASSLTRGGLGFNYGYTF.

This clonotype was observed a single time. The chain carries TRBV19 and TRBJ1-2; 9 bases line up with TRBD1. The CDR3 covers 16 residues. Per the germline V gene, CDR1 is LNHDA and CDR2 is SQIVND (reference sequence). Unmatched junction bases numbered 15, after V lost 5 bases and J lost 8 bases. CDR3 sequence (DNA): TGTGCCAGTAGTCGCGCCAGCGGGACAGGGATAGGCGGCTACACCTTC. It specifies CASSRASGTGIGGYTF. Drawing the rest from reference TRBV19 and TRBJ1-2, the complete variable domain is DGGITQSPKYLFRKEGQNVTLSCEQNLNHDAMYWYRQDPGQGLRLIYYSQIVNDFQKGDIAEGYSVSREKKESFPLTVTSAQKNPTAFYLCASSRASGTGIGGYTFGSGTRLTVV.

The rearrangement joins TRBV6-2 or TRBV6-3 to TRBJ2-2; no firm D call. With 2 bases removed from V and 2 bases from J, the gap between germline ends came to 12 bases. Germline lookup yields CDR1 MNHEY and CDR2 SVGEGT. This CDR3 contains 16 residues. CDR3 amino acids: CASSYSLVINTGELFF. CDR3 DNA: TGTGCCAGCAGTTACAGTCTAGTGATCAACACCGGGGAGCTGTTTTTT.

The J gene is TRBJ2-7, the V gene TRBV11-2; D unclear. This CDR3 is built from 13 residues. Germline CDR1 is SGHAT and CDR2 is FQNNGV. Trimming stripped 3 bases from V and 6 bases from J, with 12 bases between. CDR3 region: CASSFGRVREQYF. The CDR3 nucleotides read TGTGCCAGCAGCTTCGGAAGGGTCCGCGAGCAGTACTTC.

The CDR3 loop reads CAWSQQGNTEAFF. Here the CDR3 DNA reads TGTGCCTGGAGTCAACAGGGAAACACTGAAGCTTTCTTT. V usage is TRBV30 and J usage is TRBJ1-1; TRBD1 might be the D (6 bases). V was pared by 2 bases and J by 2 bases, with 9 bases between. The CDR3 length is 13 residues. Looked up from germline, CDR1 is GTSNPN and CDR2 is SVGIG (reference sequence).

This chain links TRBV7-3 with TRBJ2-5; perhaps TRBD1 as D (6 bases). CDR3 length equals 13 residues. Germline CDR1 SGHTA, CDR2 FQGTGA. The V and J ends lost 4 bases and 3 bases respectively, with 9 bases between them. CDR3 coding DNA: TGTGCCAGCAGCTACCGGGACAAAGAGACCCAGTACTTC. This gives the protein CASSYRDKETQYF.

The chain joins TRBV6-5 to TRBJ2-5, with 11 bases that match TRBD2. V lost 4 bases, J lost 4 bases, and 5 bases stayed unmatched. This CDR3 region has 15 residues. CDR1 and CDR2 (germline): MNHEY, SVGAGI. CDR3 sequence: CASSLAGGRRETQYF. In DNA, the CDR3 is TGTGCCAGCAGTTTAGCGGGAGGGCGTCGAGAGACCCAGTACTTC.

V is TRBV19 and J is TRBJ2-5, with D unclear. CDR1 and CDR2 (germline): LNHDA, SQIVND (reference sequence). Trimming left V 5 bases short and J 9 bases short, with 19 bases between. The CDR3 spans 14 residues. In nucleotides, the CDR3 is TGTGCCAGTAGTGGCGGAATACCTCTAATGGCCCAGTACTTC. Amino acids: CASSGGIPLMAQYF.

The chain couples TRBV11-2 to TRBJ1-2; tentative D call: TRBD1 (5 bases). Germline V CDR1 and CDR2: SGHAT, FQNNGV. The CDR3 is 14 amino acids. V was cut by 5 bases and J by 4 bases, with 14 bases left in between. CDR3 nucleotide sequence: TGTGCCAGCAGCCTCACCGACAGATCCTATGGCTACACCTTC. Its translation is CASSLTDRSYGYTF.

The J gene is TRBJ1-1, the V gene TRBV6-2 or TRBV6-3; TRBD1 aligns across 7 bases. This CDR3 is 14 amino acids long. Germline V gives CDR1 MNHEY, CDR2 SVGEGT. V lost 6 bases and J lost 5; bases outside the gene matches: 9. The CDR3 loop is CASRPTGSRTEAFF. The CDR3 nucleotides are TGTGCCAGCAGACCGACAGGGAGCAGGACTGAAGCTTTCTTT.

The gene calls are TRBV19 and TRBJ2-5, with a possible D match to TRBD2 (6 bases). The CDR3 runs to 13 residues. V lost 6 bases to trimming and J lost 0 bases, with 8 bases between them. The germline CDR1 and CDR2 sequences are LNHDA and SQIVND (reference sequence). The CDR3 is CASRGDYQETQYF. CDR3 bases: TGTGCCAGTAGGGGGGACTACCAAGAGACCCAGTACTTC. Variable domain in full (rest from reference TRBV19 and TRBJ2-5): DGGITQSPKYLFRKEGQNVTLSCEQNLNHDAMYWYRQDPGQGLRLIYYSQIVNDFQKGDIAEGYSVSREKKESFPLTVTSAQKNPTAFYLCASRGDYQETQYFGPGTRLLVL.